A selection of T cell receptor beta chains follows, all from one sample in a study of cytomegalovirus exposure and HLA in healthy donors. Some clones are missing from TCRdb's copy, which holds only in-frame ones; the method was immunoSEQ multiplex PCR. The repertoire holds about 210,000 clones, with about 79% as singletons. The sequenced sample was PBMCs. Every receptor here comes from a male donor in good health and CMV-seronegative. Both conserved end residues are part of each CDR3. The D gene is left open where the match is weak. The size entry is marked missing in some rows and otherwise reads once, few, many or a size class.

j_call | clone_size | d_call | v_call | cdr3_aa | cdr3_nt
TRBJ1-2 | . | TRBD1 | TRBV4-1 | CASSFVPERGTDGYTF | TGCGCCAGCAGCTTCGTCCCCGAACGCGGGACAGATGGCTACACCTTC
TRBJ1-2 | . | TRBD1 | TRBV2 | CASSVGTDINYGYTF | TGTGCCAGCAGCGTAGGGACAGATATTAACTATGGCTACACCTTC
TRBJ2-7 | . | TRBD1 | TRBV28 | CASSWGQGYEQYF | TGTGCCAGCAGTTGGGGACAGGGGTACGAGCAGTACTTC
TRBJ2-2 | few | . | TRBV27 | CASSLSRTVFTGELFF | TGTGCCAGCAGTTTATCGAGGACAGTCTTCACCGGGGAGCTGTTTTTT
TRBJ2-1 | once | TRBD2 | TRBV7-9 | CASSFELARGNEQFF | TGTGCCAGCAGCTTTGAACTAGCGCGCGGGAATGAGCAGTTCTTC
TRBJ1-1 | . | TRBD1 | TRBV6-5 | CASTRGPNTEAFF | TGTGCCAGCACCAGGGGGCCGAACACTGAAGCTTTCTTT
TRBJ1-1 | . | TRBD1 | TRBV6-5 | CASSRDRMNTEAFF | TGTGCCAGCAGTAGGGACAGGATGAACACTGAAGCTTTCTTT
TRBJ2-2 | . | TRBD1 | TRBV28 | CATRQGAQTGELFF | TGTGCCACCCGACAGGGGGCGCAAACCGGGGAGCTGTTTTTT
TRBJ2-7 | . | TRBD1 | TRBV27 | CASRGGQGAYEQYF | TGTGCCAGCAGGGGCGGACAGGGGGCCTACGAGCAGTACTTC
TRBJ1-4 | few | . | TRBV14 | CASSQDTGPNEKLFF | TGTGCCAGCAGCCAAGATACGGGTCCTAATGAAAAACTGTTTTTT
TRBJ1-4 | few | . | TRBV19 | CASSVTGATNEKLFF | TGTGCCAGTAGTGTCACAGGAGCAACTAATGAAAAACTGTTTTTT
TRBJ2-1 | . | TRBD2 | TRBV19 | CASSNSGISNEQFF | TGTGCCAGTAGTAATAGCGGGATCAGTAATGAGCAGTTCTTC
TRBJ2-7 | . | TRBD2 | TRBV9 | CASSGNSGRRSYEQYF | TGTGCCAGCAGCGGCAATAGCGGGAGAAGGTCCTACGAGCAGTACTTC
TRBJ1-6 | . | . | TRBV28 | CASSPIGDPSSYNSPLHF | TGTGCCAGCAGTCCCATTGGTGATCCGAGCTCCTATAATTCACCCCTCCACTTT
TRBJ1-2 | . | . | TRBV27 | CASSFLPGRGIDYGYTF | TGTGCCAGCAGTTTCCTTCCGGGGCGGGGTATTGACTATGGCTACACCTTC
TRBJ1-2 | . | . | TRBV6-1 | CASSEAAGQDGYTF | TGTGCCAGCAGTGAAGCGGCAGGGCAGGATGGCTACACCTTC
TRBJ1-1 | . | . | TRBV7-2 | CASSPNRDVSVAEAFF | TGTGCCAGCAGCCCAAACAGGGACGTAAGTGTTGCTGAAGCTTTCTTT
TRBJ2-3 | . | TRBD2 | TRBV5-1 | CASSAGTSKDTQYF | TGCGCCAGCAGCGCCGGGACTAGCAAAGATACGCAGTATTTT
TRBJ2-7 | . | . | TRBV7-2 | CASSPRSSEQYF | TGTGCCAGCAGCCCTCGGAGTAGCGAGCAGTACTTC
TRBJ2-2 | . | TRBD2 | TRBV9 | CASSVTSGTGELFF | TGTGCCAGCAGCGTGACTAGCGGGACCGGGGAGCTGTTTTTT
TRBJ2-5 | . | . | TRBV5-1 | CASSLGGTETQYF | TGCGCCAGCAGCTTGGGCGGGACGGAGACCCAGTACTTC
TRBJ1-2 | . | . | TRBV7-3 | CASSLLGDGYTF | TGTGCCAGCAGCTTATTGGGCGATGGCTACACCTTC
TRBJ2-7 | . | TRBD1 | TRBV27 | CASSHAAGTGVYEQYF | TGTGCCAGCAGTCACGCAGCCGGGACAGGAGTATACGAGCAGTACTTC
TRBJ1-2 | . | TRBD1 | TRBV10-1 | CASTRQGGDGYTF | TGCGCCAGCACTAGACAGGGGGGGGATGGCTACACCTTC
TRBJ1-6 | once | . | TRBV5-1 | CASSLGHNSPLHF | TGCGCCAGCAGCTTAGGACACAATTCACCCCTCCACTTT
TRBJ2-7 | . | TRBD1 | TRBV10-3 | CAISAGQGAYEQYF | TGTGCCATCAGTGCGGGACAGGGGGCATACGAGCAGTACTTC
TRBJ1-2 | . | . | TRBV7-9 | CASSPAGNYGYTF | TGTGCCAGCAGCCCCGCCGGGAACTATGGCTACACCTTC
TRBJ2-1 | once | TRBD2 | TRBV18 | CASSSRGNEQFF | TGTGCCAGCTCATCGCGGGGGAATGAGCAGTTCTTC
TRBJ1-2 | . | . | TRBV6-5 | CASSYVGGRYGYTF | TGTGCCAGCAGTTACGTCGGGGGGCGGTATGGCTACACCTTC
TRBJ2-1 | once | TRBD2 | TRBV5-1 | CASSRGLAGGPTNEQFF | TGCGCCAGCAGCAGAGGACTAGCGGGAGGGCCGACGAATGAGCAGTTCTTC
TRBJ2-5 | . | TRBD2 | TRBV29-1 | CSVGFWTSGGTYQETQYF | TGCAGCGTTGGGTTTTGGACTAGCGGGGGTACGTACCAAGAGACCCAGTACTTC
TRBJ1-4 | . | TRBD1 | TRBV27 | CASSYTGTGENEKLFF | TGTGCCAGCAGTTATACCGGGACAGGTGAAAATGAAAAACTGTTTTTT
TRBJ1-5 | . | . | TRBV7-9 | CASSLSWGRHQPQHF | TGTGCCAGCAGCTTAAGTTGGGGGCGCCATCAGCCCCAGCATTTT
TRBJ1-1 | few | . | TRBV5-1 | CASSRSGDPYGTEAFF | TGCGCCAGCAGCCGCTCAGGGGACCCTTATGGAACTGAAGCTTTCTTT
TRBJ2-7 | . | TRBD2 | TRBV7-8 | CASSLTSGNYEQYF | TGTGCCAGCAGCTTGACTAGCGGAAACTACGAGCAGTACTTC
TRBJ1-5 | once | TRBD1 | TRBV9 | CASSVTGGDGQPQHF | TGTGCCAGCAGCGTAACAGGGGGCGACGGTCAGCCCCAGCATTTT
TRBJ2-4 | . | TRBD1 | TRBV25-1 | CASSEQQGGANIQYF | TGTGCCAGCAGTGAACAACAGGGGGGAGCGAACATTCAGTACTTC
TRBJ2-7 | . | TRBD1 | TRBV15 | CATSLRTGENEQYF | TGTGCCACCAGCTTAAGGACAGGGGAGAACGAGCAGTACTTC
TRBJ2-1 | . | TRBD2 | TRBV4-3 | CASSQGGLPLEQFF | TGCGCCAGCAGCCAAGGGGGACTACCTTTGGAGCAGTTCTTC
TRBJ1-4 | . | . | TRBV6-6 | CASSPRVGLTNEKLFF | TGTGCCAGCAGTCCCAGGGTGGGGCTGACTAATGAAAAACTGTTTTTT
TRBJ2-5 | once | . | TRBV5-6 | CASSLTSSGGQETQYF | TGTGCCAGCAGCCTTACCTCGTCAGGGGGGCAAGAGACCCAGTACTTC
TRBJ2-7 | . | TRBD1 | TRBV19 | CASSTGGARHEQYF | TGTGCCAGTAGCACAGGGGGCGCGAGGCACGAGCAGTACTTC
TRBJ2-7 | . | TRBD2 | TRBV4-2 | CASSQDKTSDNRGYF | TGTGCCAGCAGCCAAGATAAAACTAGCGACAATCGAGGGTACTTC
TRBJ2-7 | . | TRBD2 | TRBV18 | CASSPRQLAGGNEQYF | TGTGCCAGCTCACCACGCCAGCTAGCGGGAGGGAACGAGCAGTACTTC
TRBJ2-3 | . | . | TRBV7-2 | CASSSNRADTQYF | TGTGCCAGCAGCTCCAACCGCGCAGATACGCAGTATTTT
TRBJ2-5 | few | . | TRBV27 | CASSLSGRSQETQYF | TGTGCCAGCAGTTTATCGGGCAGAAGCCAAGAGACCCAGTACTTC
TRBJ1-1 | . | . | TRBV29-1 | CSSAGVGNTEAFF | TGCAGCTCCGCCGGGGTTGGGAACACTGAAGCTTTCTTT
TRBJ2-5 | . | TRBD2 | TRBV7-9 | CASSEGLAGQETQYF | TGTGCCAGCAGCGAGGGACTAGCGGGCCAAGAGACCCAGTACTTC
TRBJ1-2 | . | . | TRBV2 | CASRVNREGNYGYTF | TGTGCCAGCAGGGTTAACAGGGAGGGAAACTATGGCTACACCTTC
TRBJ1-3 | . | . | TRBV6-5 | CASSLSVISGNTIYF | TGTGCCAGCAGTTTAAGCGTGATCTCTGGAAACACCATATATTTT
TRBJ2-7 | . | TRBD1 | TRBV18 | CASSPDREDEQYF | TGTGCCAGCTCACCAGACAGGGAAGACGAGCAGTACTTC
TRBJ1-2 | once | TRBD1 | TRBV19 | CASSIPGQGIYGYTF | TGTGCCAGTAGTATACCTGGACAGGGGATCTATGGCTACACCTTC
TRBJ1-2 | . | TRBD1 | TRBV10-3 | CAISEGQGARGYTF | TGTGCCATCAGTGAAGGACAGGGGGCGCGGGGCTACACCTTC
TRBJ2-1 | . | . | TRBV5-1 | CASSRDVAVYNEQFF | TGCGCCAGCAGCCGGGATGTGGCCGTATACAATGAGCAGTTCTTC